A selection of T cell receptor beta chains follows, all from one sample in a study of neurological immune-mediated disorders. Via MiXCR, TCRdb re-called the 5' RACE reads, giving one row per CDR3 protein. The profile shows around 50,000 distinct CDR3 sequences, approximately 17% of them singletons. Material for sequencing was PBMCs. These receptors were taken from a man aged 55 to 70 in good health. CDR3s leave out the opening cysteine and the closing phenylalanine or tryptophan. Each record gives: CDR3 length, V gene, J gene, CDR3 protein.

15	TRBV7-2	TRBJ2-5	ASSLARGGRVVETQY
11	TRBV11-2	TRBJ2-1	ASSLDSEMGQF
14	TRBV6-1	TRBJ2-1	ASSDRGSLLQDEQF
12	TRBV5-1	TRBJ2-7	ASSLAQVSYEQY
15	TRBV5-1	TRBJ2-1	ASSLGLALSSYNEQF
14	TRBV12-3/TRBV12-4	TRBJ2-3	ASSSRLTRGTDTQY
14	TRBV14	TRBJ2-2	ASSQDGDRFTGELF
12	TRBV29-1	TRBJ2-1	SVEEVAGYNEQF
14	TRBV4-3	TRBJ2-1	ASSQDKGTAGDEQF
11	TRBV5-1	TRBJ2-1	ASSFPEGDEQF
12	TRBV20-1	TRBJ2-3	SARTSGITDTQY
14	TRBV7-6	TRBJ2-7	ASSLVAGGSSYEQY
15	TRBV28	TRBJ2-1	ASSLWTVTSSYNEQF
12	TRBV19	TRBJ2-4	ASSRDRTGTVKD
14	TRBV5-1	TRBJ2-7	ASSLGLAESSYEQY
13	TRBV19	TRBJ2-6	ASSQQLAGTNVLT
14	TRBV5-1	TRBJ2-7	ASSLRAGGSSYEQY
12	TRBV7-9	TRBJ2-2	ASSITGTAGELF
13	TRBV18	TRBJ2-1	ASSPNGISYNEQF
13	TRBV28	TRBJ2-5	ASTDHGRPQETQY
13	TRBV27	TRBJ2-2	ASSSSPKDTGELF
10	TRBV5-1	TRBJ2-5	ASPTGGETQY